These T cell receptor beta chains were read from a single sample in a study of T cells in Graves' hyperthyroidism and ophthalmopathy. TCRdb re-called the multiplex PCR reads with MiXCR, one entry per CDR3 protein. This sample carries 450,000 to 650,000 distinct CDR3 sequences, 13% to 15% of them seen once, and the ten largest clones take 6.5% to 9%. The sample was blood. The receptors originated from a woman between 18 and 30 years old with Graves' ophthalmopathy. CDR3s include the opening cysteine and the closing phenylalanine or tryptophan. A D gene is named only where the DNA matches it firmly. The size of a clone is reported for some rows only, either as once, few or many, or as a class for expanded clones.

J gene | D gene | CDR3 length | clone size | V gene | CDR3 DNA | CDR3 protein
TRBJ2-7 | TRBD1 | 14 | - | TRBV5-1 | TGCGCCAGCAGCTTGGAGGGGACAGCCTACGAGCAGTACTTC | CASSLEGTAYEQYF
TRBJ1-4 | - | 14 | few | TRBV20-1 | TGCAGTGCTAGAGGGACAGCGGGAAATGAAAAACTGTTTTTT | CSARGTAGNEKLFF
TRBJ1-5 | TRBD1 | 14 | few | TRBV7-6 | TGTGCCAGCAGCTTAGTCTCAGGGGGTCCACCCCAGCATTTT | CASSLVSGGPPQHF
TRBJ2-2 | - | 13 | - | TRBV20-1 | TGCAGTGCGTGTAACTCCGGGACCGGGGAGCTGTTTTTT | CSACNSGTGELFF
TRBJ1-1 | - | 13 | many | TRBV18 | TGTGCCAGCTCACCACTTACAGTAGCTGAAGCTTTCTTT | CASSPLTVAEAFF
TRBJ2-1 | TRBD2 | 14 | many | TRBV30 | TGTGCCTGGAGCCATTCTAGCGGATACAATGAGCAGTTCTTC | CAWSHSSGYNEQFF
TRBJ2-1 | - | 16 | many | TRBV2 | TGTGCCAGCAGTGAGGGTGGAGCGGCCATTTACAATGAGCAGTTCTTC | CASSEGGAAIYNEQFF
TRBJ2-1 | - | 13 | many | TRBV28 | TGTGCCAGCAGTCTTACTAGAGTCGGTGAGCAGTTCTTC | CASSLTRVGEQFF
TRBJ1-2 | - | 18 | many | TRBV7-2 | TGTGCCAGCAGCTTTGACGGACAGTCCCGCCGTTGGTACTATGGCTACACCTTC | CASSFDGQSRRWYYGYTF
TRBJ2-6 | - | 18 | few | TRBV19 | TGTGCCAGTAGTCTAGGGACCGTTATATTCTCTGGGGCCAACGTCCTGACTTTC | CASSLGTVIFSGANVLTF
TRBJ2-6 | - | 15 | many | TRBV7-9 | TGTGCCAGCAGTCACCCCCGAGTGAGGGCCAACGTCCTGACTTTC | CASSHPRVRANVLTF
TRBJ1-1 | - | 15 | few | TRBV4-3 | TGCGCCAGCAGCCAAGCTCGGACAGTGAACACTGAAGCTTTCTTT | CASSQARTVNTEAFF
TRBJ1-2 | - | 19 | many | TRBV28 | TGTGCCAGCAGTATTGACACCGGGTGGGAATCGGTGGCTCCGCATGGCTACACCTTC | CASSIDTGWESVAPHGYTF
TRBJ1-1 | - | 11 | many | TRBV6-5 | TGTGCCAGCAGTTACCAAAAAGAAGCTTTCTTT | CASSYQKEAFF
TRBJ2-7 | - | 15 | many | TRBV11-2 | TGTGCCAGCAGCTTAGATCAGCGGTTAACTGAGGAGCAGTACTTC | CASSLDQRLTEEQYF
TRBJ2-1 | TRBD1 | 17 | many | TRBV14 | TGTGCCAGCAGCCAAGCCCCAGGACAGGGGAGGTACAATGAGCAGTTCTTC | CASSQAPGQGRYNEQFF
TRBJ1-1 | - | 13 | few | TRBV7-9 | TGTGCCAGCAGTCCGGGGGGGTCCCCTGAAGCTTTCTTT | CASSPGGSPEAFF
TRBJ2-6 | TRBD2 | 17 | - | TRBV14 | TGTGCCAGCAGCCAAGGACTAGCGGGAATTGGGGCCAACGTCCTGACTTTC | CASSQGLAGIGANVLTF
TRBJ1-1 | - | 15 | many | TRBV28 | TGTGCCAGCAGTTTGGGAGACAGGTTAAGCACTGAAGCTTTCTTT | CASSLGDRLSTEAFF
TRBJ2-5 | TRBD2 | 15 | - | TRBV2 | TGTGCCAGCAAACTAGCGGGAGGTAGTGCTGAGACCCAGTACTTC | CASKLAGGSAETQYF